This T cell receptor beta chain was retrieved from a study of blood T cell repertoires in COVID-19. The wider study: Researchers got acute and convalescent COVID-19 samples from the United States, Italy and Spain. The cDNA or gDNA used as material had been derived from T cells, B-cell-depleted T cells, or PBMCs.

V shed 3 bases and J shed 7 bases, with 8 bases lying between them. This CDR3 spans 12 amino acids. The V gene's germline CDR1 is SGDLS and CDR2 YYNGEE. In the original processing: Cell counts per sample came from amplifying reference gene primers. Generated by immunoSEQ multiplex PCR, the TCRdb table keeps only in-frame clones and is missing some. That table is the source of V, J and clone size, and D and trimming were worked out from the DNA. The sample consists of some 120,000 clones, around 89% of them appearing once. This sequence joins TRBV9 and TRBJ1-3, with a weak D call TRBD1 (5 bases). Sequenced: peripheral blood. The sequence derives from a man between 45 and 60 years old with acute or convalescent COVID-19. The CDR3 DNA reads as TGTGCCAGCAGCGCAGGGTTGAACACCATATATTTT. Translated, it gives CASSAGLNTIYF.